Shown below are 10 T cell receptor beta chains from a single sample sequenced in a study of blood T cell repertoires in COVID-19. Only in-frame clones appear in the TCRdb table, and some are missing; sequencing was by immunoSEQ multiplex PCR. Counted here are 200,000 to 300,000 clones, 70% to 90% occurring once; the ten biggest clones make up around 0.67%. Sequenced: peripheral blood. The receptor source for this set is a human donor in a cohort sampled during active COVID-19.

This clone showed up just a few times. The gene calls are TRBV5-1 and TRBJ1-1, with D unclear. This CDR3 spans 14 amino acids. V was pared by 6 bases and J by 0 bases, with 12 bases between. CDR1 is SGHRS and CDR2 is YFSETQ in the germline V gene. CDR3 protein: CASTSGQLNTEAFF. The DNA for the CDR3 is TGCGCCAGCACGAGTGGGCAGCTGAACACTGAAGCTTTCTTT.

This chain joins TRBV6-5 and TRBJ1-2; 7 bases align to TRBD1. CDR3 size: 13 residues. CDR1 is MNHEY, CDR2 SVGAGI, per germline. Trimming cost V 4 bases and J 6 bases; bases outside gene matches: 5. Written as DNA, the CDR3 is TGTGCCAGCAGTTCCGACAGGGCTAATGGCTACACCTTC. Translation: CASSSDRANGYTF.

This clone was detected only a few times. The chain is built from TRBV7-8 and TRBJ2-7, with 8 bases identical to TRBD2. V lost 0 bases and J lost 3; bases outside the gene matches: 4. Germline V gives CDR1 SGHVS, CDR2 FQNEAQ. The CDR3 has 15 residues. The chain's CDR3 is CASSLAGGGSYEQYF. CDR3 nucleotide sequence: TGTGCCAGCAGCTTAGCGGGCGGGGGGAGCTACGAGCAGTACTTC.

CDR3 sequence (DNA): TGTGCCAGCAGTTTATACAGGTCCACTGAAGCTTTCTTT. The encoded protein is CASSLYRSTEAFF. The gene calls are TRBV27 and TRBJ1-1, with a tentative D call TRBD1 (5 bases). This CDR3 has 13 amino acids. The germline CDR1 and CDR2 sequences are MNHEY and SMNVEV (reference sequence). The germline V and J ends were trimmed by 1 base and 4 bases, with 7 bases remaining between them.

The genes are TRBV2 and TRBJ2-7; TRBD2 matches 7 bases. Germline lookup yields CDR1 SNHLY and CDR2 FYNNEI. J lost 5 bases, V lost 9 bases, and 7 bases had no gene match. This CDR3 is 12 amino acids long. CDR3 sequence (DNA): TGTGCCAGTAGAAGCGGGATCAACGAGCAGTACTTC. Its translation is CASRSGINEQYF. The full variable domain, completed using reference TRBV2 and TRBJ2-7, is EPEVTQTPSHQVTQMGQEVILRCVPISNHLYFYWYRQILGQKVEFLVSFYNNEISEKSEIFDDQFSVERPDGSNFTLKIRSTKLEDSAMYFCASRSGINEQYFGPGTRLTVT.

The chain has TRBV7-3 and TRBJ1-2; D is perhaps TRBD1 (5 bases). V lost 4 bases to trimming and J lost 1 base, with 7 bases between them. The germline V gene has CDR1 SGHTA and CDR2 FQGTGA. This CDR3 contains 13 residues. The CDR3 bases are TGTGCCAGCAGCTCCGACAGTAACTATGGCTACACCTTC. Translation gives CASSSDSNYGYTF.

J is TRBJ1-2 and V is TRBV12-3 or TRBV12-4; D uncertain. The CDR3 runs to 12 residues. V was trimmed by 8 bases and J by 8 bases, leaving 15 bases between them. DNA of the CDR3: TGTGCCAGCCTTGGGGAGGGAGGCGGCTACACCTTC. This gives the protein CASLGEGGGYTF.

This chain connects TRBV7-6 to TRBJ2-7; 9 nucleotides match TRBD2. CDR3 length: 15 residues. With 1 base clipped from V and 2 bases from J, the junction kept 3 bases outside the gene matches. From germline, CDR1 is SGHVS and CDR2 FNYEAQ. CDR3 sequence: CASSLGGRATYEQYF. The CDR3 coding sequence is TGTGCCAGCAGCTTAGGCGGGAGGGCCACCTACGAGCAGTACTTC.

The chain has TRBV14 and TRBJ1-2, with D possibly TRBD1 on 6 matching bases. The CDR3 consists of 15 residues. CDR1 and CDR2 (germline): SGHDN, FVKESK. Deletions cut 4 bases from V and 4 bases from J, with 16 bases between. The CDR3 DNA reads as TGTGCCAGCAGCCCAAAAGGGGGTTCCGTCTATGGCTACACCTTC. Protein product: CASSPKGGSVYGYTF.

The rearrangement uses TRBV15 and TRBJ2-7; 9 bases are shared with TRBD1. With 6 bases clipped from V and 5 bases from J, the junction kept 14 bases outside the gene matches. CDR3 length equals 16 residues. In germline, CDR1 is LNHNV, CDR2 YYDKDF (reference sequence). CDR3 amino acids: CATSPGPGQGTHEQYF. CDR3 nucleotides: TGTGCCACCAGTCCAGGCCCGGGACAGGGAACGCACGAGCAGTACTTC.